These 27 T cell receptor beta chains were all obtained from the same sample, sequenced in a study of patients and donors after allogeneic stem cell transplantation (dated by TCRdb to between 2020 and 2021). The library relied on RT-PCR. Sequenced on a NextSeq 550. TCRdb reprocessed the public reads (quality trimming at Q25 with fastp, clone calling with MiXCR) and kept in-frame beta chains. Rows are unified per CDR3 protein, each entry keeping the most common DNA and genes. The sample table records tens of thousands of distinct CDR3 sequences; 37% of these occur just once. The ten largest make up around 80% of the sample. Sequenced material: blood, either unsorted or a sorted T cell fraction (not recorded which). Every receptor here comes from a human donor who was either an allogeneic HSCT recipient or a stem cell or donor lymphocyte infusion donor (not recorded which). It is not recorded whose cells these are; they may come from a transplant donor.

The chain joins TRBV15 to TRBJ2-1; no definite D call. Trimming pared 2 bases from V and 3 bases from J, leaving 8 bases between. The CDR3 is made up of 14 amino acids. Germline CDR1 is LNHNV and CDR2 is YYDKDF (reference sequence). DNA of the CDR3: TGTGCCACCAGCAGATCCCTTAACTACAATGAGCAGTTCTTC. Residues: CATSRSLNYNEQFF.

The V call is TRBV6-2 or TRBV6-3, the J call TRBJ2-5, with 9 bases lining up with TRBD1. The CDR3 covers 16 residues. J lost 4 bases, V lost 3 bases, and 9 bases had no gene match. The germline CDR1 and CDR2 sequences are MNHEY and SVGEGT. The CDR3, as DNA: TGTGCCAGCAGTTATGCGACAGGGGGATTCCGAGAGACCCAGTACTTC. This codes for CASSYATGGFRETQYF.

The rearrangement uses TRBV3-1 and TRBJ2-7; D is unclear. V lost 3 bases and J 3 bases, leaving 18 bases between the germline ends. CDR3 size: 16 residues. The germline gives CDR1 LGHDT, CDR2 YNNKEL (reference sequence). CDR3 amino acids: CASSHAGGDENYEQYF. CDR3 nucleotides: TGTGCCAGCAGCCATGCCGGTGGCGACGAAAACTACGAGCAGTACTTC.

This clonotype was detected a few times. The J gene is TRBJ1-2, the V gene TRBV29-1; 8 nucleotides match TRBD1. V dropped 6 bases and J dropped 5; count of bases not matched to a gene: 11. The CDR3 spans 14 residues. The germline gives CDR1 SQVTM, CDR2 ANQGSEA. The CDR3 nucleotides are TGCAGCGTCGCCGCAGGGGGCGCAGGGTATGGCTACACCTTC. Residues: CSVAAGGAGYGYTF.

The rearrangement uses TRBV4-2 and TRBJ2-1, with D perhaps TRBD2 (7 bases). V lost 5 bases and J 8 bases, leaving 13 bases between the germline ends. The CDR3 has 13 residues. CDR1 and CDR2 (germline): LGHNA, YNFKEQ. The CDR3 nucleotides read TGTGCCAGCAGCTTTAGAGGGGGGGATGAGCAGTTCTTC. Amino acids: CASSFRGGDEQFF.

The table lists this clonotype with a few counts. The genes are TRBV5-1 and TRBJ2-7; no clear D gene. The length of the CDR3 is 13 residues. The V gene lost 0 bases and the J gene lost 0 bases, with 4 bases spanning the gap. The V gene's germline CDR1 is SGHRS and CDR2 YFSETQ. Here the CDR3 reads CASSLDFSYEQYF. CDR3 nucleotide sequence: TGCGCCAGCAGCTTGGACTTCTCCTACGAGCAGTACTTC.

This clonotype was observed a few times. This chain joins TRBV29-1 and TRBJ1-2; D is perhaps TRBD1 (5 bases). Trimming left V 6 bases short and J 1 base short, with 18 bases between. The CDR3 is made up of 15 amino acids. The V gene's germline CDR1 is SQVTM and CDR2 ANQGSEA. CDR3 in DNA: TGCAGCGTCCAGACGGGGGGGACTGGTAACTATGGCTACACCTTC. Translation: CSVQTGGTGNYGYTF.

The chain uses TRBV24-1 and TRBJ1-1; 7 bases match TRBD1. Germline CDR1 KGHDR, CDR2 SFDVKD. The CDR3 sequence is 14 residues long. V was clipped by 9 bases and J by 4 bases; unmatched bases: 10. CDR3 DNA sequence: TGTGCCACCCGGACAGGTGGTGATGGCACTGAAGCTTTCTTT. It specifies CATRTGGDGTEAFF.

This clonotype was seen only a few times. This chain links TRBV29-1 with TRBJ1-1; D gene ambiguous. There are 13 residues in the CDR3. Germline assignment: CDR1 SQVTM and CDR2 ANQGSEA. Trimming took 3 bases from V and 0 from J, leaving 8 bases between them. The CDR3: CSVDIGMNTEAFF. Here the CDR3 DNA reads TGCAGCGTTGATATCGGCATGAACACTGAAGCTTTCTTT.

The V gene is TRBV5-1, the J gene TRBJ2-1; D not certain. Trimming stripped 1 base from V and 8 bases from J, with 13 bases between. Per germline, CDR1 SGHRS and CDR2 YFSETQ. This CDR3 has 14 residues. CDR3 in amino acids: CASSLLDGVDEQFF. The CDR3 DNA reads as TGCGCCAGCAGCTTGCTAGACGGTGTCGATGAGCAGTTCTTC.

There are a few counts of this clonotype. V gene TRBV7-8 combines with J gene TRBJ2-2, with TRBD1 as a possible D gene (5 bases). The ends were cut back, 4 bases at V and 1 base at J, with 13 bases in the middle. Germline assignment: CDR1 SGHVS and CDR2 FQNEAQ. This CDR3 comprises 16 residues. CDR3 loop: CASSSSTGLNTGELFF. CDR3 sequence (DNA): TGTGCCAGCAGCTCCAGTACAGGATTGAACACCGGGGAGCTGTTTTTT. The entire variable domain, with the rest obtained from reference TRBV7-8 and TRBJ2-2, is as follows: GAGVSQSPRYKVAKRGQDVALRCDPISGHVSLFWYQQALGQGPEFLTYFQNEAQLDKSGLPSDRFFAERPEGSVSTLKIQRTQQEDSAVYLCASSSSTGLNTGELFFGEGSRLTVL.

The rearrangement joins TRBV29-1 to TRBJ1-1; 9 bases are shared with TRBD1. CDR3 length equals 16 residues. Germline V gene lookup returns CDR1 SQVTM and CDR2 ANQGSEA. With V trimmed by 1 base and J by 3 bases, 9 bases remained unmatched. The CDR3 DNA reads TGCAGCGTTGAAGGGCAAGACAGGGGGTGGGACACTGAAGCTTTCTTT. Its protein is CSVEGQDRGWDTEAFF.

J is TRBJ1-5 and V is TRBV6-2 or TRBV6-3, with D perhaps TRBD1 (5 bases). In germline, CDR1 is MNHEY, CDR2 SVGEGT. The CDR3 covers 13 residues. The ends were cut back, 7 bases at V and 2 bases at J, with 9 bases in the middle. The CDR3 loop reads CASKGEGNQPQHF. For the CDR3, the DNA is TGTGCCAGCAAAGGGGAGGGCAATCAGCCCCAGCATTTT.

This sequence joins TRBV3-1 and TRBJ1-1; perhaps TRBD1 as D (5 bases). V was pared by 4 bases and J by 0 bases, with 15 bases between. This CDR3 has 16 amino acids. The germline V gene has CDR1 LGHDT and CDR2 YNNKEL (reference sequence). This CDR3 is CASSLEHGTVNTEAFF. CDR3 DNA: TGTGCCAGCAGCCTAGAACACGGGACGGTGAACACTGAAGCTTTCTTT.

This clonotype was seen a few times. V and J are TRBV20-1 and TRBJ2-3; perhaps TRBD2 as D (5 bases). In germline, CDR1 is DFQATT, CDR2 SNEGSKA (reference sequence). This CDR3 is 16 amino acids long. Trimming pared 0 bases from V and 5 bases from J, leaving 18 bases between. The CDR3 DNA follows: TGCAGTGCTAGAGATCGTACGGACGGGATCGGAGATACGCAGTATTTT. It specifies CSARDRTDGIGDTQYF.

The J gene is TRBJ2-5, the V gene TRBV4-2; 8 positions match TRBD2. The CDR3 totals 17 residues. With 1 base clipped from V and 1 base from J, the junction kept 8 bases outside the gene matches. Germline V gene data show CDR1 as LGHNA and CDR2 as YNFKEQ. The CDR3 region is CASSQVVAGGRQETQYF. In nucleotides, the CDR3 is TGTGCCAGCAGCCAAGTTGTTGCGGGAGGCCGCCAAGAGACCCAGTACTTC.

This clonotype was seen a handful of times. The genes are TRBV7-2 and TRBJ2-1, with 10 bases identical to TRBD2. CDR1 and CDR2 (germline): SGHTA, FQGNSA. This CDR3 has 16 residues. J lost 3 bases, V lost 5 bases, and 7 bases had no gene match. CDR3 sequence reads: CASSPLAGANYNEQFF. The CDR3 DNA is TGTGCCAGCAGCCCCCTAGCGGGGGCAAACTACAATGAGCAGTTCTTC.

The chain links TRBV7-9 to TRBJ1-1; 11 nucleotides line up with TRBD1. This CDR3 comprises 13 residues. V lost 5 bases and J lost 14; bases outside the gene matches: 10. From germline, CDR1 is SEHNR and CDR2 FQNEAQ (reference sequence). The CDR3 DNA sequence: TGTGCCAGCAGCCCCTGGACAGGGGGCGGCTTATTCTTT. It codes for CASSPWTGGGLFF.

This clonotype turned up a few times. V and J are TRBV4-2 and TRBJ1-2; no clear D. V was trimmed by 0 bases and J by 6 bases, leaving 8 bases between them. There are 13 residues in the CDR3. CDR1 and CDR2 from the germline V gene are LGHNA and YNFKEQ. CDR3 amino acids: CASSQDPGDGYTF. Written as DNA, the CDR3 is TGTGCCAGCAGCCAAGACCCCGGGGATGGCTACACCTTC.

This clonotype showed up many times. Here the CDR3 DNA reads TGCAGTGCTAGAGTTTATCTAGAATTGAACACTGAAGCTTTCTTT. It translates to CSARVYLELNTEAFF. The J gene is TRBJ1-1, the V gene TRBV20-1; D is unresolved. Trimming left V 1 base short and J 0 bases short, with 12 bases between. Germline lookup yields CDR1 DFQATT and CDR2 SNEGSKA (reference sequence). This CDR3 spans 15 amino acids.

A few counts support this clonotype. The J gene is TRBJ1-1, the V gene TRBV6-2 or TRBV6-3; D is perhaps TRBD1 (5 bases). The V end was cut by 6 bases, the J end by 6 bases, with 14 bases between. CDR3 length: 13 residues. CDR1 and CDR2 from the germline V gene are MNHEY and SVGEGT. This CDR3 reads CASRDPRGSEAFF. The CDR3 DNA follows: TGTGCCAGCAGAGACCCAAGGGGATCTGAAGCTTTCTTT.

This clonotype came up a few times. The V gene is TRBV5-1, the J gene TRBJ2-5; no reliable D call. The V gene's germline CDR1 is SGHRS and CDR2 YFSETQ. With 0 bases removed from V and 1 base from J, the gap between germline ends came to 7 bases. The CDR3 runs to 14 residues. The CDR3 protein is CASSLDTPQETQYF. CDR3 nucleotides: TGCGCCAGCAGCTTGGACACCCCCCAAGAGACCCAGTACTTC.

Ten or more counts support this clonotype. This chain connects TRBV20-1 to TRBJ2-1; TRBD1 matches at 9 bases. After removal of 0 bases from V and 9 bases from J, the junction contained 9 bases not matched to a gene. This CDR3 has 15 residues. Germline loops: CDR1 DFQATT, CDR2 SNEGSKA (reference sequence). The CDR3 DNA reads TGCAGTGCTAGAGATGGACAGGGGCTCCTTTTTGAGCAGTTCTTC. Translated, it gives CSARDGQGLLFEQFF.

J is TRBJ1-3 and V is TRBV20-1, with TRBD1 as a possible D gene (6 bases). This CDR3 has 15 residues. The germline V gene encodes CDR1 DFQATT and CDR2 SNEGSKA (reference sequence). Trimming left V 0 bases short and J 13 bases short, with 22 bases between. This CDR3 is CSARDRQRGGGGIYF. CDR3 bases: TGCAGTGCTAGAGATCGTCAGAGAGGGGGGGGTGGAATATATTTT.

The genes are TRBV29-1 and TRBJ2-5, with 7 nucleotides matching TRBD2. The CDR3 spans 14 residues. Looked up from germline, CDR1 is SQVTM and CDR2 is ANQGSEA. Trimming cost V 3 bases and J 5 bases; bases outside gene matches: 9. CDR3 amino acids: CSVDPPGGGETQYF. Written as DNA, the CDR3 is TGCAGCGTTGACCCGCCGGGAGGCGGTGAGACCCAGTACTTC.

The genes are TRBV15 and TRBJ2-3; D is perhaps TRBD2 (5 bases). Germline assignment: CDR1 LNHNV and CDR2 YYDKDF (reference sequence). CDR3 length: 16 amino acids. V was clipped by 5 bases and J by 0 bases, with 15 bases between them. The DNA of the CDR3 is TGTGCCACCAGCCCCAGGAGGCGGAGTAGCACAGATACGCAGTATTTT. This gives the protein CATSPRRRSSTDTQYF.

The chain has TRBV29-1 and TRBJ1-2; D is uncertain. Trimming removed 0 bases at V and 2 bases at J, with 7 bases between. This CDR3 contains 13 residues. Germline V gives CDR1 SQVTM, CDR2 ANQGSEA. In nucleotides, the CDR3 is TGCAGCGTTGAAGATTGGGGAAACTATGGCTACACCTTC. Translation: CSVEDWGNYGYTF.